This T cell receptor beta chain was identified in a study of blood T cell repertoires in COVID-19. Overall study: Acute and convalescent COVID-19 specimens originated in the United States, Italy and Spain.

Original handling: Estimation of nucleated cell counts was performed using reference gene primer amplification. The protocol was immunoSEQ multiplex PCR, while the TCRdb copy is restricted to in-frame clones and leaves out a portion. V and J calls plus clone size are reproduced from that table; the DNA served to infer D and trimming. Among about 98,000 clones listed, about 90% were seen once. Germline V gene lookup returns CDR1 LGHNA and CDR2 YNFKEQ. Trimming took 0 bases from V and 4 from J, leaving 12 bases between them. The CDR3 length is 16 residues. This clone was counted between two and nine times.

The sequence came from a man between 65 and 79 years old with acute or convalescent COVID-19. The V and J genes are TRBV4-2 and TRBJ2-2; D might be TRBD1 (7 bases). Sequenced material: peripheral blood. The CDR3 sequence: CASSQDGGTVTGELFF. For the CDR3, the DNA is TGTGCCAGCAGCCAAGATGGAGGGACAGTCACCGGGGAGCTGTTTTTT.